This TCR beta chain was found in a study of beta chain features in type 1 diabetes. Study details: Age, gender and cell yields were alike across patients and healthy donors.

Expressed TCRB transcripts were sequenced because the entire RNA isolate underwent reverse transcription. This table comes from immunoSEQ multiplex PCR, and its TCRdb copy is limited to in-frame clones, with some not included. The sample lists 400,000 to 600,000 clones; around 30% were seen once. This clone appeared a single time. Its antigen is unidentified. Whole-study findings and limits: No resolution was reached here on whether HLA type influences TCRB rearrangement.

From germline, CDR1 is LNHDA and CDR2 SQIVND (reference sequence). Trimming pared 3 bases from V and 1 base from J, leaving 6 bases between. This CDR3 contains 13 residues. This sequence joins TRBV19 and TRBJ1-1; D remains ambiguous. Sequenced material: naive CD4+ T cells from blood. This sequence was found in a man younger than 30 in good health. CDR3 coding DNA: TGTGCCAGTAGTATGGAGGCGAACACTGAAGCTTTCTTT. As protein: CASSMEANTEAFF. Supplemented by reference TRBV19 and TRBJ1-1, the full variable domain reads DGGITQSPKYLFRKEGQNVTLSCEQNLNHDAMYWYRQDPGQGLRLIYYSQIVNDFQKGDIAEGYSVSREKKESFPLTVTSAQKNPTAFYLCASSMEANTEAFFGQGTRLTVV.